The 32 T cell receptor beta chains below come from one sample, sequenced in a study of graft-versus-host responses after intestinal transplantation. Libraries were prepared by immunoSEQ multiplex PCR; TCRdb keeps only in-frame clonotypes and omits some of them. Altogether roughly 89,000 clones are present, 80% to 95% being singletons, with the ten largest covering approximately 0.17%. What these receptors recognize is not known. Sequenced here: unstimulated CD4+ T cells sorted from spleen or lymph node cells, sampled before intestinal transplant. Every receptor here comes from a human donor who received an intestinal transplant.

The genes are TRBV18 and TRBJ2-1; TRBD1 matches 10 bases. This CDR3 comprises 15 residues. Trimming removed 2 bases from V and 3 bases from J; junction bases left unmatched: 1. Looked up from germline, CDR1 is KGHSH and CDR2 is LQKENI. The CDR3 reads CASSPGTGDYNEQFF. CDR3 nucleotide sequence: TGTGCCAGCTCACCAGGGACAGGGGACTACAATGAGCAGTTCTTC.

The chain joins TRBV7-9 to TRBJ1-4; D ambiguous. The CDR3 has 15 amino acids. Trimming removed 1 base at V and 6 bases at J, with 12 bases between. Germline V gene sequence: CDR1 SEHNR, CDR2 FQNEAQ (reference sequence). CDR3 sequence: CASSLGSGAHEKLFF. CDR3 nucleotide sequence: TGTGCCAGCAGCTTAGGATCAGGCGCCCATGAAAAACTGTTTTTT.

This chain links TRBV19 with TRBJ1-1, with D unresolved. The V end lost 7 bases, the J end lost 3 bases, and 15 bases lay between the germline ends. The CDR3 consists of 14 residues. Germline CDR1 reads LNHDA; CDR2 reads SQIVND (reference sequence). DNA for the CDR3: TGTGCCAGTAACTTCCATAGCGCCGACACTGAAGCTTTCTTT. This encodes CASNFHSADTEAFF.

The rearrangement joins TRBV15 to TRBJ1-1; no reliable D call. Germline V gene sequence: CDR1 LNHNV, CDR2 YYDKDF (reference sequence). V lost 0 bases and J lost 5, with 10 bases in between. The CDR3 loop spans 14 amino acids. CDR3 amino acids: CATSRDPGLTEAFF. In DNA, the CDR3 is TGTGCCACCAGCAGAGACCCGGGGTTAACTGAAGCTTTCTTT.

This chain connects TRBV4-2 to TRBJ1-2; unclear D gene. The germline gives CDR1 LGHNA, CDR2 YNFKEQ. CDR3 length: 14 amino acids. Trimming left V 3 bases short and J 2 bases short, with 10 bases between. The CDR3 region is CASSQAVTNYGYTF. The CDR3 DNA follows: TGTGCCAGCAGCCAGGCCGTTACAAACTATGGCTACACCTTC.

The rearrangement uses TRBV6-5 and TRBJ2-7; the match to TRBD2 covers 8 bases. The CDR3 is 15 residues long. The V gene end was trimmed by 0 bases and the J gene end by 2 bases; junction bases not matched to a gene: 3. Germline-derived CDR1 and CDR2 are MNHEY and SVGAGI. CDR3 nucleotide sequence: TGTGCCAGCAGTTACTCGGCGGGGGGTCCCTACGAGCAGTACTTC. Its translation: CASSYSAGGPYEQYF.

This chain joins TRBV4-1 and TRBJ2-3; 10 bases agree with TRBD2. Germline values: CDR1 MGHRA, CDR2 YSYEKL. The CDR3 extends over 17 amino acids. The ends lost 4 bases at V and 5 bases at J; junction bases unmatched: 12. This CDR3 is CASSPTGRLAGEDTQYF. Written as DNA, the CDR3 is TGCGCCAGCAGCCCCACGGGTAGGCTAGCGGGAGAAGATACGCAGTATTTT.

This clone occurred once. This chain links TRBV5-5 with TRBJ2-3; 8 bases are shared with TRBD2. Unmatched junction bases numbered 5, after V lost 4 bases and J lost 1 base. From germline, CDR1 is SGHKS and CDR2 YYEKEE (reference sequence). The CDR3 is 15 residues long. The CDR3 DNA reads TGTGCCAGCAGCGAAACTAGCGGCCGCACAGATACGCAGTATTTT. It codes for CASSETSGRTDTQYF.

The chain has TRBV4-1 and TRBJ2-5, with D possibly being TRBD2 (5 bases). V lost 2 bases and J 5 bases, leaving 12 bases between the germline ends. Germline-derived CDR1 and CDR2 are MGHRA and YSYEKL. This CDR3 has 14 residues. The CDR3 DNA sequence: TGCGCCAGCAGCCAAAGGTTAGGCGGGGAGACCCAGTACTTC. Translated: CASSQRLGGETQYF.

The genes are TRBV4-2 and TRBJ1-4; D is ambiguous. The V end lost 1 base, the J end lost 7 bases, and 10 bases lay between the germline ends. Germline CDR1 LGHNA, CDR2 YNFKEQ. This CDR3 has 14 amino acids. CDR3 residues: CASSQADGGEKLFF. CDR3 nucleotide sequence: TGTGCCAGCAGCCAAGCGGACGGAGGTGAAAAACTGTTTTTT.

This clone was seen a few times. J is TRBJ2-3 and V is TRBV2; 11 positions agree with TRBD2. The CDR3 sequence is 13 residues long. Germline loops: CDR1 SNHLY, CDR2 FYNNEI. V dropped 9 bases and J dropped 1; count of bases not matched to a gene: 0. The CDR3 region is CASSGGGTDTQYF. CDR3 in DNA: TGTGCCAGTAGCGGGGGGGGCACAGATACGCAGTATTTT.

The CDR3 nucleotides are TGTGCCAGCAGCTCCACCATTAGCGGGGGGGCGCTTAGCGAGCAGTACTTC. This translates into CASSSTISGGALSEQYF. The V and J genes are TRBV5-6 and TRBJ2-7; 11 nucleotides line up with TRBD2. Per the germline V gene, CDR1 is SGHDT and CDR2 is YYEEEE. The length of the CDR3 is 17 residues. V gave up 3 bases and J gave up 6 bases; unmatched junction bases: 14.

The chain is built from TRBV23-1 and TRBJ1-4; possible D gene TRBD1, 5 bases. TRBV23-1 is filed as an ORF, its function uncertain. V was pared by 0 bases and J by 7 bases, with 6 bases between. The CDR3 consists of 13 residues. In DNA form, the CDR3 reads TGCGCCAGCAGTCAATCGCAGGGTGAAAAACTGTTTTTT. Translated, it gives CASSQSQGEKLFF.

The genes are TRBV7-2 and TRBJ1-5, with D maybe TRBD1 (6 bases). V lost 3 bases and J lost 7, with 13 bases in between. CDR1 and CDR2 from the germline V gene are SGHTA and FQGNSA. This CDR3 has 14 residues. CDR3 in DNA: TGTGCCAGCAGCTTCGGACAGATCAGACAGCCCCAGCATTTT. Translated, it gives CASSFGQIRQPQHF.

This chain joins TRBV27 and TRBJ2-5, with D perhaps TRBD1 (5 bases). The germline CDR1 and CDR2 sequences are MNHEY and SMNVEV (reference sequence). With 5 bases removed from V and 1 base from J, the gap between germline ends came to 17 bases. CDR3 size: 16 residues. The CDR3 DNA reads as TGTGCCAGCAGTATTAAGGGGCCAGAAGCCCAAGAGACCCAGTACTTC. Translated, it gives CASSIKGPEAQETQYF.

The V and J genes are TRBV7-2 and TRBJ1-5; 10 nucleotides line up with TRBD1. Looked up from germline, CDR1 is SGHTA and CDR2 is FQGNSA. CDR3 size: 16 residues. Trimming took 3 bases from V and 4 from J; bases not matched to a gene: 6. CDR3 loop: CASSLGGTGVNQPQHF. The CDR3 DNA sequence: TGTGCCAGCAGCTTGGGCGGGACAGGGGTAAATCAGCCCCAGCATTTT.

This chain uses TRBV19 with TRBJ1-4, with 7 bases lining up with TRBD1. CDR1 and CDR2 from the germline V gene are LNHDA and SQIVND (reference sequence). The CDR3 runs 17 residues. V was clipped by 5 bases and J by 0 bases; unmatched bases: 9. In DNA, the CDR3 is TGTGCCAGTAGTCTCGACAGGGCCCCTGCAACTAATGAAAAACTGTTTTTT. Its translation is CASSLDRAPATNEKLFF.

The chain is built from TRBV10-3 and TRBJ2-7; no clear D gene. Trimming pared 4 bases from V and 6 bases from J, leaving 13 bases between. CDR1 ENHRY and CDR2 SYGVKD come from the germline V gene. The CDR3 runs to 13 residues. The CDR3 DNA follows: TGTGCCATCAGTGTTGGGCCCCAACCCGAGCAGTACTTC. Residues: CAISVGPQPEQYF.

The chain employs TRBV29-1 and TRBJ2-1, with a possible D match to TRBD1 (6 bases). The germline V gene has CDR1 SQVTM and CDR2 ANQGSEA. There are 15 residues in the CDR3. The V end was cut by 5 bases, the J end by 3 bases, with 17 bases between. The CDR3 sequence is CSVKTDSTDYNEQFF. As DNA, the CDR3 is TGCAGCGTTAAAACGGACAGTACGGACTACAATGAGCAGTTCTTC.

The chain employs TRBV6-1 and TRBJ2-1; 8 bases match TRBD1. Germline V gene data show CDR1 as MNHNS and CDR2 as SASEGT. The CDR3 covers 15 residues. The trim removed 6 bases at V and 2 bases at J, leaving 6 bases unmatched. CDR3 nucleotides: TGTGCCAGCAGGGGCCGGGACAGGCCCTACAATGAGCAGTTCTTC. Its translation is CASRGRDRPYNEQFF.

The V and J genes are TRBV7-2 and TRBJ2-3; maybe TRBD2 (6 bases). In germline, CDR1 is SGHTA, CDR2 FQGNSA. The CDR3 runs to 16 residues. V lost 0 bases to trimming and J lost 8 bases, with 18 bases between them. In DNA form, the CDR3 reads TGTGCCAGCAGCTTAGCGGCGGGCGGGGCGTCCCGTACGCAGTATTTT. Translation: CASSLAAGGASRTQYF.

The chain links TRBV15 to TRBJ1-2; possibly TRBD1 for D (6 bases). The CDR3 is 16 amino acids. Per the germline V gene, CDR1 is LNHNV and CDR2 is YYDKDF (reference sequence). Trimming shortened V by 5 bases and J by 4 bases, and 20 bases separated the two germline ends. The CDR3 loop is CATSVEVRTAIYGYTF. CDR3 DNA sequence: TGTGCCACCAGCGTGGAGGTTCGGACAGCCATCTATGGCTACACCTTC.

The chain recombines TRBV27 with TRBJ2-1; 11 bases map to TRBD2. The CDR3 is made up of 17 amino acids. V trimming: 1 base; J trimming: 7 bases; junction bases outside the gene matches: 9. Per the germline V gene, CDR1 is MNHEY and CDR2 is SMNVEV (reference sequence). The CDR3 spells CASSLLGGTSGSNEQFF. The DNA of the CDR3 is TGTGCCAGCAGTTTATTAGGGGGGACTAGCGGATCAAATGAGCAGTTCTTC.

The rearrangement joins TRBV6-5 to TRBJ2-7; 7 positions match TRBD1. This CDR3 contains 13 residues. Germline V gives CDR1 MNHEY, CDR2 SVGAGI. V trimming: 6 bases; J trimming: 2 bases; junction bases outside the gene matches: 4. The CDR3 loop is CASSRTGAYEQYF. The DNA of the CDR3 is TGTGCCAGCAGCCGGACAGGTGCCTACGAGCAGTACTTC.

The chain employs TRBV11-2 and TRBJ1-5, with D possibly being TRBD1 (6 bases). Trimming removed 0 bases at V and 6 bases at J, with 6 bases between. The CDR3 loop spans 13 amino acids. CDR1 and CDR2 from the germline V gene are SGHAT and FQNNGV. In nucleotides, the CDR3 is TGTGCCAGCAGCTTAGACAGGGGTCAGCCCCAGCATTTT. Protein sequence: CASSLDRGQPQHF.

The J gene is TRBJ1-2, the V gene TRBV19; D possibly corresponds to TRBD1 (6 bases). The germline V gene encodes CDR1 LNHDA and CDR2 SQIVND (reference sequence). This CDR3 region has 12 residues. Between the trimmed V and J ends, which lost 5 bases and 8 bases, there was a span of 12 bases. CDR3 residues: CASSYLDRGYTF. CDR3 sequence (DNA): TGTGCCAGTAGTTACCTCGACAGGGGCTACACCTTC.

V and J are TRBV4-2 and TRBJ2-4, with TRBD1 identical over 9 bases. The J segment lost 6 bases and the V segment lost 3 bases, leaving 6 bases of the junction unmatched. This CDR3 has 15 residues. Germline V gene sequence: CDR1 LGHNA, CDR2 YNFKEQ. The CDR3 DNA is TGTGCCAGCAGCCACGAACAGGGGGCGGGAAACATTCAGTACTTC. Encoded protein: CASSHEQGAGNIQYF.

V gene TRBV15 combines with J gene TRBJ2-2; TRBD2 matches at 9 bases. This CDR3 comprises 15 residues. The V gene end was trimmed by 2 bases and the J gene end by 6 bases; junction bases not matched to a gene: 4. Per germline, CDR1 LNHNV and CDR2 YYDKDF (reference sequence). In nucleotides, the CDR3 is TGTGCCACCAGCAGACCCCTAGCGGGGCCCGGGGAGCTGTTTTTT. It translates to CATSRPLAGPGELFF.

The chain is built from TRBV7-2 and TRBJ2-7; D not resolved. V lost 3 bases and J lost 2, with 8 bases in between. Germline assignment: CDR1 SGHTA and CDR2 FQGNSA. CDR3 length: 13 residues. The CDR3 region has the DNA TGTGCCAGCAGCTTTTCAACTACCTACGAGCAGTACTTC. It yields the protein CASSFSTTYEQYF.

The V gene is TRBV29-1, the J gene TRBJ2-7; 11 nucleotides agree with TRBD1. CDR3 length: 14 residues. With 6 bases clipped from V and 0 bases from J, the junction kept 4 bases outside the gene matches. Germline V gene sequence: CDR1 SQVTM, CDR2 ANQGSEA. The CDR3 spells CSVSGTGGSYEQYF. The CDR3 DNA reads TGCAGCGTCTCCGGGACAGGGGGCTCCTACGAGCAGTACTTC.

The chain combines TRBV4-1 with TRBJ2-5, with D unclear. The CDR3 totals 12 residues. The germline gives CDR1 MGHRA, CDR2 YSYEKL. The V end was cut by 0 bases, the J end by 8 bases, with 7 bases between. CDR3 nucleotide sequence: TGCGCCAGCAGCCAAGATACATCTACCCAGTACTTC. It specifies CASSQDTSTQYF.

The chain recombines TRBV6-1 with TRBJ1-1, with 10 bases matching TRBD1. Trimming took 6 bases from V and 4 from J; bases not matched to a gene: 5. This CDR3 contains 14 residues. CDR1 is MNHNS, CDR2 SASEGT, per germline. The CDR3 nucleotides are TGTGCCAGCAGAAAGGGGACAGGGGTCACTGAAGCTTTCTTT. The encoded protein is CASRKGTGVTEAFF.